This T cell receptor beta chain was profiled in a study of shared clonotypes between healthy human individuals. The assay was immunoSEQ multiplex PCR, and TCRdb's table has in-frame clones only and misses some. The sample carries fewer than 1.8 million clones, about 98.5% recorded once. This CDR3 has 15 amino acids. Per germline, CDR1 KGHSH and CDR2 LQKENI. Deletions cut 1 base from V and 4 bases from J, with 13 bases between. Adult Caucasians living in Nashville, Tennessee made up all of the donors. In the case of this clone: The antigen remains undetermined.

Study-level findings and limits: The study generally estimated greater richness for naive than memory subsets. Non-shared clonotypes showed lower generation probabilities than clonotypes common to all four donors.

This chain uses TRBV18 with TRBJ1-1, with D possibly matching TRBD1 (6 bases). The sample taken for sequencing was naive CD4+ T cells sorted from blood. Subset here: CD45RA+ positively selected. The sequence derives from a man aged 30 to 45 in good health. The CDR3 loop is CASSPLKGEGTEAFF. The DNA of the CDR3 is TGTGCCAGCTCACCACTAAAGGGGGAAGGCACTGAAGCTTTCTTT.